These T cell receptor beta chains were read from a single sample in a study of blood T cell repertoires in COVID-19. Measured with immunoSEQ multiplex PCR; TCRdb has only the in-frame clones, and not every one. The sample contains roughly 170,000 clones, approximately 87% of which appear only once. The sequencing sample was made of peripheral blood. The receptors derive from a man aged 65 to 79 with active or convalescent COVID-19. The CDR3 runs from the conserved cysteine through the conserved F or W. D genes are given only for firm matches. A row's size may be missing; if present it is once, few, many or a size class.

>.|TRBD1|TRBV5-1|TRBJ1-2
CASSEGTGVNGYTF
TGCGCCAGCTCTGAGGGGACAGGGGTGAATGGCTACACCTTC
>.|.|TRBV10-2|TRBJ1-1
CASMLQANTEAFF
TGCGCCAGCATGCTACAGGCGAACACTGAAGCTTTCTTT
>.|TRBD1|TRBV7-3|TRBJ2-6
CASRTGTSGANVLTF
TGTGCCAGCAGGACAGGGACCTCTGGGGCCAACGTCCTGACTTTC
>.|TRBD1|TRBV30|TRBJ1-1
CAWKRGGLGTTEAFF
TGTGCCTGGAAAAGAGGGGGCCTGGGGACCACTGAAGCTTTCTTT
>.|.|TRBV9|TRBJ1-1
CASSVAPRQNTEAFF
TGTGCCAGCAGCGTAGCCCCCCGACAGAACACTGAAGCTTTCTTT
>.|.|TRBV4-2|TRBJ1-5
CASSHPEGPQHF
TGTGCCAGCAGCCACCCGGAGGGGCCCCAGCATTTT
>.|.|TRBV6-5|TRBJ1-6
CASSYREGNSPLHF
TGTGCCAGCAGTTACAGGGAGGGGAATTCACCCCTCCACTTT
>.|.|TRBV5-1|TRBJ2-3
CASSLGPGPDTQYF
TGCGCCAGCAGCTTGGGGCCAGGGCCAGATACGCAGTATTTT
>.|.|TRBV11-2|TRBJ2-3
CASSLQLATDTQYF
TGTGCCAGCAGCCTTCAACTAGCCACAGATACGCAGTATTTT
>.|TRBD1|TRBV28|TRBJ1-3
CASSLWGGGQVNSGNTIYF
TGTGCCAGCAGTTTATGGGGCGGGGGACAGGTCAATTCTGGAAACACCATATATTTT
>.|TRBD1|TRBV7-7|TRBJ2-5
CASSLEVTGKETQYF
TGTGCTAGCAGCTTAGAGGTGACAGGGAAAGAGACCCAGTACTTC
>.|.|TRBV15|TRBJ1-3
CATSDTLTESGNTIYF
TGTGCCACCAGCGACACCCTTACAGAATCTGGAAACACCATATATTTT
>.|.|TRBV15|TRBJ1-5
CATSRDATRQPQHF
TGTGCCACCAGCCGTGATGCAACGCGTCAGCCCCAGCATTTT
>.|TRBD1|TRBV23-1|TRBJ1-3
CAGRDSGNTIYF
TGCGCTGGCCGGGACAGCGGAAACACCATATATTTT
>.|TRBD2|TRBV19|TRBJ2-3
CASSSLAAGGTDTQYF
TGTGCCAGTAGTAGTCTCGCGGCGGGGGGCACAGATACGCAGTATTTT
>.|TRBD1|TRBV4-1|TRBJ1-2
CASGTVNYGYTF
TGCGCCAGCGGGACAGTTAACTATGGCTACACCTTC
>.|.|TRBV7-2|TRBJ1-2
CASSSALPRDYGYTF
TGTGCCAGCAGCTCAGCATTACCCCGGGACTATGGCTACACCTTC
>.|.|TRBV6-5|TRBJ1-2
CASSPRGGSGYTF
TGTGCCAGCAGCCCCCGGGGGGGTAGTGGCTACACCTTC
>.|TRBD2|TRBV11-2|TRBJ2-6
CASSSAGRDPGANVLTF
TGTGCCAGCAGCTCAGCGGGAAGAGATCCTGGGGCCAACGTCCTGACTTTC
>once|.|TRBV24-1|TRBJ2-2
CATSEGNTGELFF
TGTGCCACCAGCGAGGGGAACACCGGGGAGCTGTTTTTT
>.|TRBD2|TRBV5-4|TRBJ2-5
CASSATSGVTQETQYF
TGTGCCAGCAGCGCAACTAGCGGGGTAACCCAAGAGACCCAGTACTTC
>.|TRBD1|TRBV28|TRBJ1-5
CAIKLDRGRYSNQPQHF
TGTGCCATCAAGCTCGACAGGGGACGGTATAGCAATCAGCCCCAGCATTTT
>.|.|TRBV10-3|TRBJ2-7
CAISDLDEQYF
TGTGCCATCAGTGACCTCGACGAGCAGTACTTC
>.|.|TRBV7-3|TRBJ1-1
CASSRALNTEAFF
TGTGCCAGCTCCAGGGCTTTGAACACTGAAGCTTTCTTT
>few|.|TRBV27|TRBJ2-6
CASSLFTGTGANVLTF
TGTGCCAGCAGTTTATTCACAGGGACTGGGGCCAACGTCCTGACTTTC
>.|.|TRBV7-2|TRBJ1-4
CASSLMPVNEKLFF
TGTGCCAGCAGCTTAATGCCAGTGAATGAAAAACTGTTTTTT
>.|TRBD1|TRBV4-1|TRBJ1-2
CASSQVPRRQGNGYTF
TGCGCCAGCAGCCAAGTGCCCAGAAGACAGGGAAATGGCTACACCTTC
>.|.|TRBV6-2/TRBV6-3|TRBJ1-5
CASSDGGSPGGNQPQHF
TGTGCCAGCAGCGATGGAGGGTCGCCTGGGGGCAATCAGCCCCAGCATTTT
>.|TRBD1|TRBV5-1|TRBJ2-7
CASRVRDRGSEQYF
TGCGCCAGCAGGGTACGGGACAGGGGTTCCGAGCAGTACTTC
>.|TRBD2|TRBV5-1|TRBJ2-5
CASSLPGGGETQYF
TGCGCCAGCAGCTTACCCGGGGGGGGAGAGACCCAGTACTTC
>.|.|TRBV11-3|TRBJ2-5
CASSSDSQETQYF
TGTGCCAGCAGCTCAGACAGCCAAGAGACCCAGTACTTC
>.|.|TRBV11-2|TRBJ1-1
CASSPLGQENTEAFF
TGTGCCAGCAGCCCCCTGGGACAAGAGAACACTGAAGCTTTCTTT
>.|.|TRBV7-8|TRBJ2-1
CASSSQEGNEQFF
TGTGCCAGCAGCTCCCAAGAGGGAAATGAGCAGTTCTTC
>.|.|TRBV19|TRBJ1-5
CASSIAEGWSYSNQPQHF
TGTGCCAGTAGTATAGCGGAGGGGTGGTCATATAGCAATCAGCCCCAGCATTTT
>.|.|TRBV2|TRBJ1-6
CASTPRSRNSPLHF
TGTGCCAGCACCCCCAGGTCCAGGAATTCACCCCTCCACTTT
>.|.|TRBV7-2|TRBJ1-3
CASSLEAAGNTIYF
TGTGCCAGCAGCTTAGAGGCGGCTGGAAACACCATATATTTT
>.|TRBD1|TRBV2|TRBJ1-5
CATRDRNSWQPQHF
TGTGCCACCAGGGACAGAAACTCTTGGCAGCCCCAGCATTTT
>.|.|TRBV28|TRBJ1-5
CASRSQGNQPQHF
TGTGCCAGCAGATCACAGGGAAATCAGCCCCAGCATTTT
>.|.|TRBV4-2|TRBJ1-1
CASSQGMPDRFEAFF
TGTGCCAGCAGCCAAGGGATGCCCGACAGGTTTGAAGCTTTCTTT